Sequencing of this T cell receptor beta chain was carried out in a study of blood T cell repertoires in COVID-19. This CDR3 is 15 amino acids long. The V segment lost 5 bases and the J segment 6 bases; nucleotides outside the gene matches: 5. Germline V gene sequence: CDR1 KGHDR, CDR2 SFDVKD. Clones were sequenced by immunoSEQ multiplex PCR, and TCRdb holds only the in-frame ones, with some missing. This sample carries about 200,000 clones, 80% to 85% of them seen once, and the ten largest clones take around 8%. The V and J genes are TRBV24-1 and TRBJ1-5, with 11 nucleotides matching TRBD1. The material sequenced was peripheral blood. The clonotype comes from a woman over 75 with COVID-19, enrolled during active disease. CDR3 sequence (DNA): TGTGCCACCAGTGCCGGACAGGGGGCAGCTCAGCCCCAGCATTTT. Its protein product is CATSAGQGAAQPQHF.